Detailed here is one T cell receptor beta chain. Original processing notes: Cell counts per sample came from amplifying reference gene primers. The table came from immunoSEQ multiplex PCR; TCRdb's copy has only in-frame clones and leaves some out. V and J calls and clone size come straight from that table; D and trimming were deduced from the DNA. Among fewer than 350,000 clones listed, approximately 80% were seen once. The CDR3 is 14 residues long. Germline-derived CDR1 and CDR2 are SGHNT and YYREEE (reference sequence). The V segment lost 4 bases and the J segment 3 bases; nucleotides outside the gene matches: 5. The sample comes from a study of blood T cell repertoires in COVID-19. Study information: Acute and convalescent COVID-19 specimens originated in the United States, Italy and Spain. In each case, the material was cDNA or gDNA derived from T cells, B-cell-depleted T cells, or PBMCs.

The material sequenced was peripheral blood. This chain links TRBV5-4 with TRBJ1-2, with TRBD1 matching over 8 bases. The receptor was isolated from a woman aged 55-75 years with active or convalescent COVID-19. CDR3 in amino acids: CASSKGQGDYGYTF. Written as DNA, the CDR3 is TGTGCCAGCAGCAAAGGACAGGGAGACTATGGCTACACCTTC.